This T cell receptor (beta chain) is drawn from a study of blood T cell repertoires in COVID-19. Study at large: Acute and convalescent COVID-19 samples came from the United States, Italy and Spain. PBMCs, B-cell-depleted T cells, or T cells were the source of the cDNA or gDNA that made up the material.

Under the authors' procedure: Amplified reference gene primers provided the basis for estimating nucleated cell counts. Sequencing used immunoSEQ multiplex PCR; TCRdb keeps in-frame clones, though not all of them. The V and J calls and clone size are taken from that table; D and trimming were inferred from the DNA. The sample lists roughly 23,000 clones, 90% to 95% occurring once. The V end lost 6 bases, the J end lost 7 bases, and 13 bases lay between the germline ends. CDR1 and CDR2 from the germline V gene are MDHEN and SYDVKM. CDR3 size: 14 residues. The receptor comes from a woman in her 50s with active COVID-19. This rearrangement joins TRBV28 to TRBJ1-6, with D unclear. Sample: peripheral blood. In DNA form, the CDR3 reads TGTGCCAGCAGCACTCGAGAGAGAAATTCACCCCTCCACTTT. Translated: CASSTRERNSPLHF. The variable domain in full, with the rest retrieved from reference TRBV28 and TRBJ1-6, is DVKVTQSSRYLVKRTGEKVFLECVQDMDHENMFWYRQDPGLGLRLIYFSYDVKMKEKGDIPEGYSVSREKKERFSLILESASTNQTSMYLCASSTRERNSPLHFGNGTRLTVT.